This T cell receptor (beta chain) was identified in a study of blood T cell repertoires in COVID-19. The overall study: Researchers got acute and convalescent COVID-19 samples from the United States, Italy and Spain. PBMCs, B-cell-depleted T cells, or T cells were the source of the cDNA or gDNA that made up the material.

This table comes from immunoSEQ multiplex PCR, and its TCRdb copy is limited to in-frame clones, with some not included. The sample lists about 120,000 clones, about four fifths seen once, with roughly 16% in the top ten. The CDR3 runs to 15 residues. The germline V gene has CDR1 SGHTA and CDR2 FQGNSA. J gave up 11 bases and V 5 bases, and 16 bases lay outside the gene matches. The receptor comes from a man aged 55 to 70 with active or convalescent COVID-19. Specimen: peripheral blood. This sequence joins TRBV7-2 and TRBJ2-7; 9 bases agree with TRBD1. CDR3 sequence reads: CASSMIQGAQLIEYF. CDR3 bases: TGTGCCAGCAGCATGATACAGGGGGCCCAACTAATAGAGTACTTC.